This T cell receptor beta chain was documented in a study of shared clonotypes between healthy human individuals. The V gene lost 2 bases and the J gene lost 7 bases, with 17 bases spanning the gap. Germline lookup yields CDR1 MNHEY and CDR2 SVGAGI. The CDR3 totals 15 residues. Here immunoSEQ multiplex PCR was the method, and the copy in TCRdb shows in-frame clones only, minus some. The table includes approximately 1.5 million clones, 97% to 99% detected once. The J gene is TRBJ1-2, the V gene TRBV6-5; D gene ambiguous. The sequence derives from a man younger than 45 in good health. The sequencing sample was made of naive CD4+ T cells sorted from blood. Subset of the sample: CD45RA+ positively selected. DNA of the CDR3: TGTGCCAGCAGTTACCTATGGAATGGGGAAGGTGGCTACACCTTC. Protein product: CASSYLWNGEGGYTF.